The TCR beta chain under discussion was sequenced for a study of shared clonotypes between healthy human individuals. Study-wide results and caveats: Estimated richness values were generally larger in naive subsets than in memory subsets. Sequencing depth was predicted to influence how clonotypes are shared among donors. For naive CD4 cells, around 5% of clonotypes were shared across a few donors.

On this clone: Its antigen is not identified.

Only in-frame clones appear in the TCRdb table, and some are missing; sequencing was by immunoSEQ multiplex PCR. This table has fewer than 2.5 million clones, over 85% appearing once. Trimming shortened V by 6 bases and J by 4 bases, and 12 bases separated the two germline ends. Germline V CDR1 and CDR2: SGHNT, YYREEE (reference sequence). The CDR3 runs to 13 residues. The specimen sequenced was naive CD4+ T cells from PBMCs. Subset given: CD45RA+ positively selected. The TCR was taken from a man younger than 35 in good health. Some clones in this sample may be carry-over from other donors' samples. The chain has TRBV5-4 and TRBJ2-3, with D perhaps matching TRBD1 (5 bases). Here the CDR3 reads CASIGQGADTQYF. Here the CDR3 DNA reads TGTGCCAGCATCGGCCAGGGCGCAGATACGCAGTATTTT.